The 16 T cell receptor beta chains in this list originate from one sample, sequenced in a study of blood T cell repertoires in COVID-19 (dated by TCRdb to 2018 to 2021). The library was generated by the immunoSEQ multiplex PCR assay. TCRdb stores this immuneACCESS table with in-frame sequences only. Part of the clones is absent; in the studies checked, under half of the shortfall reflects unresolved V genes, and no reason is known for the rest. A total of about 250,000 clones appear in this sample, 88% of them only once. 1.3% to 1.5% of the sample rests with the top ten. Sequencing input: peripheral blood. The receptors shown here come from an elderly man with acute or convalescent COVID-19.

This sequence joins TRBV7-8 and TRBJ2-7; possible D gene TRBD1, 8 bases. Germline lookup yields CDR1 SGHVS and CDR2 FQNEAQ. The V end lost 1 base, the J end lost 2 bases, and 12 bases lay between the germline ends. There are 15 residues in the CDR3. The CDR3 DNA reads as TGTGCCAGCAGCTTAGACAGGGGGGGGCCCTACGAGCAGTACTTC. This translates into CASSLDRGGPYEQYF.

This clone was seen a single time. V and J are TRBV19 and TRBJ1-4; 8 nucleotides align to TRBD1. V shed 2 bases and J 10 bases; nucleotides not matched to a gene: 6. This CDR3 is built from 14 residues. Germline V CDR1 and CDR2: LNHDA, SQIVND (reference sequence). CDR3 DNA sequence: TGTGCCAGTAGTATAACGGCCGGGACAGGAAAACTGTTTTTT. Translation gives CASSITAGTGKLFF. Using reference TRBV19 and TRBJ1-4 for the parts outside the CDR3, the full variable domain is DGGITQSPKYLFRKEGQNVTLSCEQNLNHDAMYWYRQDPGQGLRLIYYSQIVNDFQKGDIAEGYSVSREKKESFPLTVTSAQKNPTAFYLCASSITAGTGKLFFGSGTQLSVL.

This rearrangement joins TRBV2 to TRBJ2-1; 10 bases are shared with TRBD2. V shed 6 bases and J 7 bases; nucleotides not matched to a gene: 9. Germline V gives CDR1 SNHLY, CDR2 FYNNEI. The CDR3 contains 15 residues. The CDR3 spells CASSRLAGAVNEQFF. For the CDR3, the DNA is TGTGCCAGCAGCCGTCTAGCGGGAGCCGTGAATGAGCAGTTCTTC.

This clone was seen a handful of times. The chain couples TRBV28 to TRBJ1-3; D not certain. The germline V and J ends were trimmed by 10 bases and 0 bases, with 13 bases remaining between them. Per germline, CDR1 MDHEN and CDR2 SYDVKM. The CDR3 has 14 amino acids. CDR3 protein: CATYSGSSGNTIYF. The CDR3 nucleotides read TGTGCCACCTACTCTGGGAGCTCTGGAAACACCATATATTTT.

The J gene is TRBJ1-6, the V gene TRBV6-6; D might be TRBD1 (6 bases). This CDR3 is built from 16 residues. In germline, CDR1 is MNHNY, CDR2 SVGAGI (reference sequence). Trimming shortened V by 2 bases and J by 7 bases, and 15 bases separated the two germline ends. The CDR3 is CASSYQGWDWNSPLHF. In DNA, the CDR3 is TGTGCCAGCAGTTACCAGGGGTGGGATTGGAATTCACCCCTCCACTTT.

The chain carries TRBV11-2 and TRBJ2-5, with TRBD2 identical over 8 bases. V was clipped by 0 bases and J by 3 bases; unmatched bases: 9. CDR1 is SGHAT and CDR2 is FQNNGV in the germline V gene. The CDR3 is 17 residues long. Here the CDR3 DNA reads TGTGCCAGCAGCTTAGAGGCGAGCGGGAGCCCCGAAGAGACCCAGTACTTC. Its protein is CASSLEASGSPEETQYF.

The chain recombines TRBV18 with TRBJ1-5, with a weak D call TRBD1 (5 bases). V lost 0 bases to trimming and J lost 4 bases, with 19 bases between them. The CDR3 has 18 amino acids. Germline CDR1 reads KGHSH; CDR2 reads LQKENI. The chain's CDR3 is CASSPPSTASRSNQPQHF. The DNA of the CDR3 is TGTGCCAGCTCACCACCGTCGACAGCATCCCGGTCAAATCAGCCCCAGCATTTT.

V and J are TRBV11-3 and TRBJ1-2; 7 bases are a match to TRBD1. The V and J ends lost 5 bases and 4 bases, in that order; junction bases with no gene match: 4. The CDR3 contains 13 residues. CDR1 and CDR2 (germline): SGHNT, YENEEA. The chain's CDR3 is CASSGRDSYGYTF. The CDR3 bases are TGTGCCAGCAGCGGGCGGGACAGCTATGGCTACACCTTC.

This clone was seen more than once but under ten times. The chain joins TRBV12-3 or TRBV12-4 to TRBJ1-1; D unclear. There are 13 residues in the CDR3. V was cut by 3 bases and J by 1 base, with 6 bases left in between. This CDR3 is CASSFIQNTEAFF. CDR3 nucleotides: TGTGCCAGCAGTTTCATACAGAACACTGAAGCTTTCTTT.

The V call is TRBV7-3, the J call TRBJ2-5; 9 positions match TRBD1. Trimming at V came to 5 bases and at J to 5 bases, leaving 12 bases not matched to a gene. Germline CDR1 reads SGHTA; CDR2 reads FQGTGA. The CDR3 contains 16 residues. The CDR3 is CASSLLGQGTRETQYF. The CDR3 DNA is TGTGCCAGCAGCCTCCTGGGACAGGGAACTCGGGAGACCCAGTACTTC.

The V call is TRBV3-1 (or the pseudogene TRBV3-2), the J call TRBJ2-7, with TRBD1 matching over 8 bases. This CDR3 has 14 residues. Germline loops: CDR1 LGHDT, CDR2 YNNKEL (reference sequence). The J segment lost 4 bases and the V segment lost 1 base, leaving 3 bases of the junction unmatched. CDR3 bases: TGTGCCAGCAGCCAAGCAGGGGGCAGTTACGAGCAGTACTTC. Translated, it gives CASSQAGGSYEQYF.

This clone came up a few times. V is TRBV7-2 and J is TRBJ1-4, with D maybe TRBD1 (6 bases). This CDR3 is built from 19 residues. Germline CDR1 reads SGHTA; CDR2 reads FQGNSA. The V end was cut by 1 base, the J end by 3 bases, with 21 bases between. The CDR3 loop is CASSLELLQGVLANEKLFF. The CDR3 DNA follows: TGTGCCAGCAGCTTAGAGTTGCTACAGGGAGTCCTAGCTAATGAAAAACTGTTTTTT.

The V call is TRBV7-3, the J call TRBJ2-1, with 8 bases matching TRBD2. Germline V gene data show CDR1 as SGHTA and CDR2 as FQGTGA. The CDR3 extends over 15 amino acids. V trimming: 5 bases; J trimming: 5 bases; junction bases outside the gene matches: 8. The CDR3 loop reads CASSTLAGFNNEQFF. In DNA form, the CDR3 reads TGTGCCAGCAGCACCCTAGCGGGCTTCAACAATGAGCAGTTCTTC.

V gene TRBV28 combines with J gene TRBJ2-1; TRBD1 matches at 8 bases. CDR1 and CDR2 (germline): MDHEN, SYDVKM. This CDR3 is built from 15 residues. The V and J ends lost 6 bases and 3 bases, in that order; junction bases with no gene match: 7. The CDR3 nucleotides read TGTGCCAGCAGATACGGACAGGGAGGCTACAATGAGCAGTTCTTC. Protein product: CASRYGQGGYNEQFF.

This chain links TRBV6-6 with TRBJ2-5; D not resolved. Germline loops: CDR1 MNHNY, CDR2 SVGAGI (reference sequence). The CDR3 is 14 residues long. V lost 3 bases and J lost 1, with 9 bases in between. In DNA, the CDR3 is TGTGCCAGCAGTTATAGGCCAGGCCAAGAGACCCAGTACTTC. Protein: CASSYRPGQETQYF.

A single count supports this clone. This chain uses TRBV6-2 or TRBV6-3 with TRBJ1-1; TRBD1 aligns across 8 bases. CDR3 size: 15 residues. The trim removed 6 bases at V and 5 bases at J, leaving 11 bases unmatched. The germline gives CDR1 MNHEY, CDR2 SVGEGT. The CDR3 sequence: CASSLSGQGVTEAFF. The CDR3 DNA follows: TGTGCCAGCAGCCTCTCCGGACAGGGCGTTACTGAAGCTTTCTTT.